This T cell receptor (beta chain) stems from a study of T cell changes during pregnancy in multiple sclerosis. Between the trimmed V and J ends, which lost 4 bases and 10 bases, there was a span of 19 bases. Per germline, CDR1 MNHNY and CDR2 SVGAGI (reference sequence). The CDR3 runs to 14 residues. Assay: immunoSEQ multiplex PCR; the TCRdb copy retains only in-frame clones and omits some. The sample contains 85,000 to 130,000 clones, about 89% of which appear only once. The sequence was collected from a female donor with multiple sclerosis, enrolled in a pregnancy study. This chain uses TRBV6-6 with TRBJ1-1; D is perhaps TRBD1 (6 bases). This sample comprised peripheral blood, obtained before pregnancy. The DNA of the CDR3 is TGTGCCAGCAGTTGGACCCGGGACGGGGGGGCAGCTTTCTTT. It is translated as CASSWTRDGGAAFF.